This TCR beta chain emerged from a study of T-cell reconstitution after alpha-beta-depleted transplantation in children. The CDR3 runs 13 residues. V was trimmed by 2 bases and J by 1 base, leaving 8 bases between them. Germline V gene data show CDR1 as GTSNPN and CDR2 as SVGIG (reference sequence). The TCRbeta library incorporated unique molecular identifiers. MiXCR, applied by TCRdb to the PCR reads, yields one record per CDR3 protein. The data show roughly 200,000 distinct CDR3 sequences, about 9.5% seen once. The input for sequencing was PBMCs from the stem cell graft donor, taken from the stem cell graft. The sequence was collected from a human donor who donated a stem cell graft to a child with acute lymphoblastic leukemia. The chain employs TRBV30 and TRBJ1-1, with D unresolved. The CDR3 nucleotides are TGTGCCTGGAGTACGGACCGGAACACTGAAGCTTTCTTT. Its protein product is CAWSTDRNTEAFF. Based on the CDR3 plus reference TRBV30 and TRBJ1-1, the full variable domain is SQTIHQWPATLVQPVGSPLSLECTVEGTSNPNLYWYRQAAGRGLQLLFYSVGIGQISSEVPQNLSASRPQDRQFILSSKKLLLSDSGFYLCAWSTDRNTEAFFGQGTRLTVV.